The 16 T cell receptor beta chains reported below all come from one sample, sequenced in a study of shared clonotypes between healthy human individuals. Using immunoSEQ multiplex PCR, the repertoire was profiled, and TCRdb retains in-frame clones only, with some absent. The table has approximately 340,000 clones, around two thirds seen once; the top ten hold over 9%. Material: memory CD4+ T cells sorted from blood. Subset meaning: CD45RA-negative fraction. These receptors were collected from a man younger than 40 in good health.

This chain connects TRBV30 to TRBJ1-1, with D possibly matching TRBD1 (5 bases). This CDR3 is built from 12 residues. Between the trimmed V and J ends, which lost 1 base and 8 bases, there was a span of 11 bases. The germline V gene encodes CDR1 GTSNPN and CDR2 SVGIG (reference sequence). The CDR3 is CAWSEQVGEAFF. CDR3 coding DNA: TGTGCCTGGAGTGAACAGGTGGGGGAAGCTTTCTTT.

The chain recombines TRBV5-1 with TRBJ2-3; D is perhaps TRBD1 (5 bases). In germline, CDR1 is SGHRS, CDR2 YFSETQ. Deletions cut 2 bases from V and 5 bases from J, with 9 bases between. This CDR3 is built from 13 residues. The CDR3 DNA sequence: TGCGCCAGCAGCTTTGGGGCTGAAGATACGCAGTATTTT. It encodes CASSFGAEDTQYF.

This chain links TRBV19 with TRBJ1-4; 7 bases map to TRBD1. Germline loops: CDR1 LNHDA, CDR2 SQIVND (reference sequence). This CDR3 comprises 14 residues. Unmatched junction bases numbered 6, after V lost 4 bases and J lost 7 bases. The CDR3 sequence is CASSTTGWSEKLFF. The CDR3 bases are TGTGCCAGTAGTACGACAGGGTGGAGTGAAAAACTGTTTTTT.

Worth noting for this clone: Other DNA variants within this sample encode the same CDR3. V gene TRBV5-1 combines with J gene TRBJ2-5; D not resolved. Germline-derived CDR1 and CDR2 are SGHRS and YFSETQ. The CDR3 sequence is 11 residues long. V gave up 2 bases and J gave up 3 bases, with 2 bases separating them. CDR3 in amino acids: CASSLKETQYF. CDR3 nucleotide sequence: TGCGCCAGCAGCTTAAAAGAGACCCAGTACTTC.

The chain couples TRBV28 to TRBJ2-7, with D maybe TRBD2 (6 bases). Germline V gene lookup returns CDR1 MDHEN and CDR2 SYDVKM. CDR3 length equals 12 residues. Deletions cut 3 bases from V and 6 bases from J, with 9 bases between. The CDR3 loop is CASSLTSGEQYF. The DNA for the CDR3 is TGTGCCAGCAGTTTGACTAGTGGCGAGCAGTACTTC.

The rearrangement uses TRBV7-9 and TRBJ1-1; 10 nucleotides line up with TRBD1. Germline lookup yields CDR1 SEHNR and CDR2 FQNEAQ (reference sequence). This CDR3 is 16 amino acids long. The trim removed 1 base at V and 5 bases at J, leaving 7 bases unmatched. The CDR3 sequence: CASSLGEGQGRTEAFF. CDR3 nucleotide sequence: TGTGCCAGCAGCTTAGGGGAGGGACAGGGGAGGACTGAAGCTTTCTTT.

This chain uses TRBV7-9 with TRBJ1-1, with a weak D call TRBD1 (6 bases). The CDR3 extends over 14 amino acids. CDR1 is SEHNR and CDR2 is FQNEAQ in the germline V gene (reference sequence). The germline V and J ends were trimmed by 3 bases and 6 bases, with 14 bases remaining between them. Written as DNA, the CDR3 is TGTGCCAGCAGCTTTGACGACAGGACCGCTGAAGCTTTCTTT. As protein: CASSFDDRTAEAFF. Filled out from reference TRBV7-9 and TRBJ1-1, the complete variable domain reads DTGVSQNPRHKITKRGQNVTFRCDPISEHNRLYWYRQTLGQGPEFLTYFQNEAQLEKSRLLSDRFSAERPKGSFSTLEIQRTEQGDSAMYLCASSFDDRTAEAFFGQGTRLTVV.

The chain's CDR3 is CASSKDRASGYTF. The CDR3 nucleotides are TGTGCCAGCAGCAAGGACAGGGCCTCTGGCTACACCTTC. The chain is built from TRBV6-5 and TRBJ1-2, with 8 bases matching TRBD1. V was pared by 6 bases and J by 7 bases, with 7 bases of the junction left unmatched. The V gene's germline CDR1 is MNHEY and CDR2 SVGAGI. There are 13 residues in the CDR3.

V gene TRBV28 combines with J gene TRBJ2-4; 9 nucleotides line up with TRBD2. CDR1 is MDHEN and CDR2 is SYDVKM in the germline V gene. After removal of 5 bases from V and 0 bases from J, the junction contained 14 bases not matched to a gene. The CDR3 is made up of 19 amino acids. CDR3: CASSLSSGRMEIAKNIQYF. The DNA of the CDR3 is TGTGCCAGCAGTCTCTCAAGCGGGAGGATGGAGATAGCCAAAAACATTCAGTACTTC. The variable domain in full, completed from reference TRBV28 and TRBJ2-4, reads DVKVTQSSRYLVKRTGEKVFLECVQDMDHENMFWYRQDPGLGLRLIYFSYDVKMKEKGDIPEGYSVSREKKERFSLILESASTNQTSMYLCASSLSSGRMEIAKNIQYFGAGTRLSVL.

The V gene is TRBV29-1, the J gene TRBJ2-3; D possibly uses TRBD1 or TRBD2 (5 bases each). The germline CDR1 and CDR2 sequences are SQVTM and ANQGSEA. V gave up 3 bases and J gave up 5 bases, with 12 bases separating them. There are 13 residues in the CDR3. The CDR3 nucleotides are TGCAGCGTTGATTTTTTTGGGGGAGATACGCAGTATTTT. This codes for CSVDFFGGDTQYF.

Concerning this clone: This sample includes further DNA sequences coding for the same CDR3. The genes are TRBV5-1 and TRBJ2-5, with a tentative D call TRBD1 (6 bases). The V end was cut by 2 bases, the J end by 3 bases, with 8 bases between. Germline CDR1 is SGHRS and CDR2 is YFSETQ. The CDR3 length is 13 residues. CDR3 in DNA: TGCGCCAGCAGCTTAGAGGGGGAAGAGACCCAGTACTTC. Its protein product is CASSLEGEETQYF.

The CDR3: CASSPVGGYEQYF. The CDR3 bases are TGTGCCAGCAGCCCGGTGGGGGGCTACGAGCAGTACTTC. This chain links TRBV7-2 with TRBJ2-7; tentatively, D is TRBD2 (6 bases). The V and J ends lost 5 bases and 3 bases respectively, with 11 bases between them. CDR1 and CDR2 (germline): SGHTA, FQGNSA. This CDR3 has 13 amino acids.

The chain is built from TRBV20-1 and TRBJ2-5; D unresolved. Per germline, CDR1 DFQATT and CDR2 SNEGSKA (reference sequence). The CDR3 is 11 residues long. Trimming took off 2 bases at V and 7 bases at J, with 8 bases between the two ends. This chain's CDR3 is CSARPRGTQYF. The CDR3 DNA sequence: TGCAGTGCTAGACCCCGAGGGACCCAGTACTTC.

This sequence joins TRBV28 and TRBJ2-1; tentatively, D is TRBD1 (5 bases). The CDR3 has 14 amino acids. Germline CDR1 and CDR2: MDHEN and SYDVKM. Trimming took off 8 bases at V and 7 bases at J, with 18 bases between the two ends. Written as DNA, the CDR3 is TGTGCCAGCTGCCTCCCTCTAGGGGTAAATGAGCAGTTCTTC. This codes for CASCLPLGVNEQFF.

The gene calls are TRBV19 and TRBJ2-2, with unresolved D. The CDR3 totals 11 residues. V lost 6 bases and J 6 bases, leaving 5 bases between the germline ends. The germline V gene has CDR1 LNHDA and CDR2 SQIVND (reference sequence). CDR3 nucleotide sequence: TGTGCCAGTAGGACGGCCGGGGAGCTGTTTTTT. Protein sequence: CASRTAGELFF.

The chain recombines TRBV6-1 with TRBJ1-1; D uncertain. This CDR3 spans 15 amino acids. Trimming took 5 bases from V and 0 from J, leaving 13 bases between them. Germline assignment: CDR1 MNHNS and CDR2 SASEGT. The CDR3 is CASSPPGRMNTEAFF. In DNA form, the CDR3 reads TGTGCCAGCAGTCCCCCCGGGCGGATGAACACTGAAGCTTTCTTT.